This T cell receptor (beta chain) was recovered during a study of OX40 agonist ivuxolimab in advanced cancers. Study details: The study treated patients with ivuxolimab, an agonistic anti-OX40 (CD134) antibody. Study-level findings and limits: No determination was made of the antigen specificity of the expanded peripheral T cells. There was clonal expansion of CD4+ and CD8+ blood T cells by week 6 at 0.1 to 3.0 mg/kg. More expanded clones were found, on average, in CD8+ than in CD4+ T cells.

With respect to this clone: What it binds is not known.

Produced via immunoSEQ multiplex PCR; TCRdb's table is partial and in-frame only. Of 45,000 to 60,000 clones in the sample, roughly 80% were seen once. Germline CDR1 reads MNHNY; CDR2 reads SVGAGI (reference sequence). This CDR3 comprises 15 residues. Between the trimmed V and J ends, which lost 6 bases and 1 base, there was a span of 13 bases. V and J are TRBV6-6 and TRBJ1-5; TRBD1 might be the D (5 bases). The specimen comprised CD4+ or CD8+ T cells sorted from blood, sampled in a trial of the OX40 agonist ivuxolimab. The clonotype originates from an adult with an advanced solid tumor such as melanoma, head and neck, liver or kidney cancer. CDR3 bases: TGTGCCAGCAGACGGGAGGGGAGAAGCAATCAGCCCCAGCATTTT. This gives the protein CASRREGRSNQPQHF.